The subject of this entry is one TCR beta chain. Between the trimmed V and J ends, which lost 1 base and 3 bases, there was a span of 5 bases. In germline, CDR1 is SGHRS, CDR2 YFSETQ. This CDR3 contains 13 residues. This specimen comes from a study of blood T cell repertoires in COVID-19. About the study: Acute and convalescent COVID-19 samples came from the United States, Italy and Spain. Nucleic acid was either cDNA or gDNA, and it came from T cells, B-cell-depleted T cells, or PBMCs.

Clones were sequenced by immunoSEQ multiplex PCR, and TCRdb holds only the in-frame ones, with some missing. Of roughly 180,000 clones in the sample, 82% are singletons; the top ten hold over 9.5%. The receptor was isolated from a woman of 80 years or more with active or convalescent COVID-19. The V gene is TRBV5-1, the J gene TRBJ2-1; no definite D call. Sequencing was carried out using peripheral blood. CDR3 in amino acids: CASSLFSYNEQFF. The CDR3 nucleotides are TGCGCCAGCAGCTTGTTTAGCTACAATGAGCAGTTCTTC.